Below, 24 T cell receptor beta chains from the same sample are listed, as sequenced in a study of graft-versus-host responses after intestinal transplantation. Antigens for these TCRs are unknown. Generated by immunoSEQ multiplex PCR, the TCRdb table keeps only in-frame clones and is missing some. The table records 50,000 to 75,000 clones, roughly 93% of them present only once. This specimen consisted of unstimulated CD4+ T cells sorted from spleen or lymph node cells, obtained before transplant. The receptor set was obtained from a human donor who was the organ donor for an intestinal transplant.

A single count supports this clone. This chain links TRBV6-1 with TRBJ2-7; 7 bases are a match to TRBD1. Trimming removed 3 bases from V and 0 bases from J; junction bases left unmatched: 5. CDR3 size: 15 residues. Germline V gene data show CDR1 as MNHNS and CDR2 as SASEGT. The CDR3 DNA reads as TGTGCCAGCAGTGATTTTGGACAGGCCTCCTACGAGCAGTACTTC. Its translation: CASSDFGQASYEQYF.

CDR3 in DNA: TGTGCCAGCAGTGAGATGTCCCGTGGGGCCGTCAATCAGCCCCAGCATTTT. It specifies CASSEMSRGAVNQPQHF. The genes are TRBV6-1 and TRBJ1-5; a weak D match, TRBD1 (5 bases). V shed 3 bases and J shed 3 bases, with 18 bases lying between them. CDR1 is MNHNS, CDR2 SASEGT, per germline. The CDR3 contains 17 residues.

CDR3 sequence reads: CASSLGSRNQPQHF. The CDR3 DNA follows: TGTGCCAGCAGCTTGGGATCACGGAATCAGCCCCAGCATTTT. J is TRBJ1-5 and V is TRBV5-8; D call uncertain. V lost 0 bases to trimming and J lost 4 bases, with 8 bases between them. Germline-derived CDR1 and CDR2 are SGHTS and YDEGEE. This CDR3 comprises 14 residues.

The rearrangement joins TRBV5-1 to TRBJ2-1; D remains ambiguous. In germline, CDR1 is SGHRS, CDR2 YFSETQ. The CDR3 length is 14 residues. Trimming removed 1 base from V and 6 bases from J, with 11 bases in between. The CDR3 sequence: CASSLQTNLNEQFF. CDR3 bases: TGCGCCAGCAGCTTGCAGACCAACCTCAATGAGCAGTTCTTC. The variable domain in full, completed from reference TRBV5-1 and TRBJ2-1, reads KAGVTQTPRYLIKTRGQQVTLSCSPISGHRSVSWYQQTPGQGLQFLFEYFSETQRNKGNFPGRFSGRQFSNSRSEMNVSTLELGDSALYLCASSLQTNLNEQFFGPGTRLTVL.

The chain has TRBV27 and TRBJ2-6, with D hard to call. The germline V and J ends were trimmed by 4 bases and 0 bases, with 16 bases remaining between them. The CDR3 has 18 residues. Germline V gene lookup returns CDR1 MNHEY and CDR2 SMNVEV (reference sequence). The CDR3: CASSSDTRSGSGANVLTF. The CDR3 nucleotides read TGTGCCAGCAGTTCCGATACAAGGTCGGGCTCTGGGGCCAACGTCCTGACTTTC. Together with reference TRBV27 and TRBJ2-6, the CDR3 gives the full variable domain: EAQVTQNPRYLITVTGKKLTVTCSQNMNHEYMSWYRQDPGLGLRQIYYSMNVEVTDKGDVPEGYKVSRKEKRNFPLILESPSPNQTSLYFCASSSDTRSGSGANVLTFGAGSRLTVL.

The chain employs TRBV5-1 and TRBJ1-6; no definite D call. This CDR3 region has 16 residues. With 0 bases removed from V and 0 bases from J, the gap between germline ends came to 7 bases. In germline, CDR1 is SGHRS, CDR2 YFSETQ. The CDR3 region has the DNA TGCGCCAGCAGCTTGGGACATAACTCCTATAATTCACCCCTCCACTTT. Protein sequence: CASSLGHNSYNSPLHF.

The rearrangement joins TRBV5-1 to TRBJ1-2; D not resolved. Germline V gene sequence: CDR1 SGHRS, CDR2 YFSETQ. The CDR3 length is 12 residues. Trimming cost V 4 bases and J 2 bases, with 6 bases left between them. Written as DNA, the CDR3 is TGCGCCAGCAGCAAACGGAACTATGGCTACACCTTC. Protein sequence: CASSKRNYGYTF.

This chain connects TRBV7-6 to TRBJ2-2; TRBD2 agrees at 10 bases. The junction had 7 bases not matched to a gene; V was cut back by 6 bases and J by 6 bases. CDR1 SGHVS and CDR2 FNYEAQ come from the germline V gene. The CDR3 spans 15 residues. CDR3 region: CASSSLSGGAGELFF. The CDR3 DNA reads as TGTGCCAGCAGTTCCCTGAGCGGGGGGGCCGGGGAGCTGTTTTTT.

This rearrangement joins TRBV11-2 to TRBJ1-1; D gene ambiguous. The V and J ends lost 4 bases and 10 bases respectively, with 22 bases between them. In germline, CDR1 is SGHAT, CDR2 FQNNGV. The CDR3 extends over 15 amino acids. The CDR3 nucleotides are TGTGCCAGCAGCTCACGACCTAACCTCGGATTTCGAGCTTTCTTT. Encoded protein: CASSSRPNLGFRAFF.

As concerns this clone: A read error may produce the germline difference seen at one junction end. The chain couples TRBV5-6 to TRBJ1-5; a weak D match, TRBD1 (5 bases). Per germline, CDR1 SGHDT and CDR2 YYEEEE. This CDR3 contains 15 residues. This chain's CDR3 is CPSSFGGGRGQPQHF. Here the CDR3 DNA reads TGTCCCAGCAGCTTTGGGGGGGGTAGAGGTCAGCCCCAGCATTTT.

The gene calls are TRBV7-2 and TRBJ2-7; D is uncertain. Germline values: CDR1 SGHTA, CDR2 FQGNSA. The V end was cut by 4 bases, the J end by 2 bases, with 15 bases between. The CDR3 spans 15 residues. The CDR3 is CASSSSPATPYEQYF. CDR3 DNA: TGTGCCAGCAGCTCCAGCCCAGCGACCCCCTACGAGCAGTACTTC.

This clone was seen once. The chain has TRBV2 and TRBJ1-1; D uncertain. Trimming took 7 bases from V and 0 from J, leaving 12 bases between them. The CDR3 runs to 14 residues. The V gene's germline CDR1 is SNHLY and CDR2 FYNNEI. CDR3 sequence (DNA): TGTGCCAGCATCCAACGGAATCTGAACACTGAAGCTTTCTTT. This encodes CASIQRNLNTEAFF.

The chain carries TRBV2 and TRBJ1-3; the D is unclear. The V gene's germline CDR1 is SNHLY and CDR2 FYNNEI. The CDR3 has 15 residues. The V end was cut by 2 bases, the J end by 4 bases, with 12 bases between. The CDR3 region is CASSETTPGGNTIYF. The CDR3 nucleotides are TGTGCCAGCAGTGAAACGACACCGGGCGGAAACACCATATATTTT. Drawing the rest from reference TRBV2 and TRBJ1-3, the complete variable domain is EPEVTQTPSHQVTQMGQEVILRCVPISNHLYFYWYRQILGQKVEFLVSFYNNEISEKSEIFDDQFSVERPDGSNFTLKIRSTKLEDSAMYFCASSETTPGGNTIYFGEGSWLTVV.

The CDR3 DNA follows: TGTGCTAGTGGTTTGGCTCTAGCGGGGGGCCCCGAAAGCTCCTACAATGAGCAGTTCTTC. Amino acid sequence: CASGLALAGGPESSYNEQFF. The chain carries TRBV12-5 and TRBJ2-1, with 11 bases fitting TRBD2. Germline loops: CDR1 LGHNT, CDR2 FRNRAP. This CDR3 is 20 amino acids long. With 1 base clipped from V and 0 bases from J, the junction kept 11 bases outside the gene matches. Drawing the rest from reference TRBV12-5 and TRBJ2-1, the complete variable domain is DARVTQTPRHKVTEMGQEVTMRCQPILGHNTVFWYRQTMMQGLELLAYFRNRAPLDDSGMPKDRFSAEMPDATLATLKIQPSEPRDSAVYFCASGLALAGGPESSYNEQFFGPGTRLTVL.

This chain uses TRBV15 with TRBJ2-5; a possible D gene is TRBD1 (5 bases). Per germline, CDR1 LNHNV and CDR2 YYDKDF (reference sequence). The CDR3 is 16 residues long. Trimming shortened V by 1 base and J by 4 bases, and 16 bases separated the two germline ends. DNA of the CDR3: TGTGCCACCAGCAGAGGGTCCAGGGTAGATCGAGAGACCCAGTACTTC. Its translation is CATSRGSRVDRETQYF.

The chain employs TRBV5-1 and TRBJ2-7; 11 bases fit TRBD1. The CDR3 length is 16 residues. Germline CDR1 reads SGHRS; CDR2 reads YFSETQ. Unmatched junction bases numbered 8, after V lost 2 bases and J lost 4 bases. DNA for the CDR3: TGCGCCAGCAGCTTTATTCCGGGACAGGGGGATTACGAGCAGTACTTC. It translates to CASSFIPGQGDYEQYF.

The chain links TRBV19 to TRBJ1-4, with D perhaps TRBD1 (5 bases). The germline V and J ends were trimmed by 7 bases and 6 bases, with 12 bases remaining between them. This CDR3 contains 13 residues. Germline CDR1 LNHDA, CDR2 SQIVND (reference sequence). CDR3 sequence (DNA): TGTGCCAGTACGAGGGTAGGGGATGAAAAACTGTTTTTT. This encodes CASTRVGDEKLFF.

The count of this clone is one. The genes are TRBV5-6 and TRBJ2-2, with 9 positions matching TRBD1. The CDR3 has 16 amino acids. With V trimmed by 2 bases and J by 1 base, 3 bases remained unmatched. The V gene's germline CDR1 is SGHDT and CDR2 YYEEEE. The CDR3 sequence is CASSLWTGVNTGELFF. CDR3 nucleotide sequence: TGTGCCAGCAGCTTATGGACAGGGGTGAACACCGGGGAGCTGTTTTTT.

The genes are TRBV6-5 and TRBJ2-7; D ambiguous. The ends were cut back, 6 bases at V and 2 bases at J, with 17 bases in the middle. There are 15 residues in the CDR3. Germline-derived CDR1 and CDR2 are MNHEY and SVGAGI. The DNA of the CDR3 is TGTGCCAGCAGCCCAACGGCTTTGGGGACCTACGAGCAGTACTTC. Amino acids: CASSPTALGTYEQYF.

This sequence joins TRBV7-2 and TRBJ2-7; D not certain. Looked up from germline, CDR1 is SGHTA and CDR2 is FQGNSA. Trimming took 5 bases from V and 0 from J, leaving 8 bases between them. This CDR3 has 13 amino acids. The CDR3 nucleotides are TGTGCCAGCAGCCGATATAACTCCTACGAGCAGTACTTC. Protein: CASSRYNSYEQYF.

The chain uses TRBV5-1 and TRBJ1-1, with 8 bases aligning to TRBD1. This CDR3 has 12 residues. Germline V gene sequence: CDR1 SGHRS, CDR2 YFSETQ. The trim removed 2 bases at V and 12 bases at J, leaving 6 bases unmatched. CDR3 residues: CASSFVQGAPFF. CDR3 DNA: TGCGCCAGCAGCTTTGTCCAGGGGGCCCCTTTCTTT.

The chain combines TRBV7-6 with TRBJ2-5; D is unresolved. The V end was cut by 6 bases, the J end by 3 bases, with 5 bases between. This CDR3 has 11 residues. Germline V CDR1 and CDR2: SGHVS, FNYEAQ. The CDR3 DNA reads as TGTGCCAGCAGTCAGGAAGAGACCCAGTACTTC. Amino acid sequence: CASSQEETQYF.

This chain links TRBV4-1 with TRBJ2-1; 8 bases line up with TRBD1. The CDR3 has 16 amino acids. V was clipped by 0 bases and J by 4 bases; unmatched bases: 5. CDR1 and CDR2 (germline): MGHRA, YSYEKL. In nucleotides, the CDR3 is TGCGCCAGCAGCCAAGACGGCAGGGGGCTATACAATGAGCAGTTCTTC. Protein product: CASSQDGRGLYNEQFF.

V and J are TRBV7-9 and TRBJ1-1; D not resolved. Trimming pared 0 bases from V and 1 base from J, leaving 9 bases between. This CDR3 spans 15 amino acids. Germline loops: CDR1 SEHNR, CDR2 FQNEAQ (reference sequence). The CDR3 is CASSLAEVQNTEAFF. The CDR3 bases are TGTGCCAGCAGCTTAGCTGAGGTTCAGAACACTGAAGCTTTCTTT. The full variable domain, rest sourced from reference TRBV7-9 and TRBJ1-1, is DTGVSQNPRHKITKRGQNVTFRCDPISEHNRLYWYRQTLGQGPEFLTYFQNEAQLEKSRLLSDRFSAERPKGSFSTLEIQRTEQGDSAMYLCASSLAEVQNTEAFFGQGTRLTVV.